These T cell receptor beta chains were read from a single sample in a study of blood T cell repertoires in COVID-19. Libraries were prepared by immunoSEQ multiplex PCR; TCRdb keeps only in-frame clonotypes and omits some of them. The table has about 480,000 clones, 80% to 90% seen once. The specimen was peripheral blood. The receptors were gathered from a man in his late teens or twenties with COVID-19, enrolled during active disease. Each CDR3 is given with its conserved first and last residue. The order of the fields is clone size, J gene, D gene, V gene, CDR3 DNA, CDR3 protein. A D gene is named only where the DNA matches it firmly. Rows give clone size only sometimes, using once, few, many, or a class for an expanded clone.

>.|TRBJ2-7|.|TRBV10-2
TGCGCCAGCAGTGACTCGTCCTACGAGCAGTACTTC
CASSDSSYEQYF
>.|TRBJ1-2|TRBD1|TRBV7-8
TGTGCCAGCAGCTTAGTGCTTTGGGACAGGGGGCTAGGCTACACCTTC
CASSLVLWDRGLGYTF
>.|TRBJ2-3|TRBD2|TRBV4-2
TGTGCCAGCAGCCACGCGGGCGTAGCGGGGTACCCTTATACGCAGTATTTT
CASSHAGVAGYPYTQYF
>.|TRBJ2-1|TRBD2|TRBV2
TGTGCCATTGCAAGCGGGGGCCCCTACAATGAGCAGTTCTTC
CAIASGGPYNEQFF
>.|TRBJ1-5|TRBD1|TRBV4-2
TGTGCCAGCAGCCTGACAGGGAGTGAGCGGCAGCCCCAGCATTTT
CASSLTGSERQPQHF
>.|TRBJ2-1|.|TRBV11-3
TGTGCCAGCAGCTTAACTCTAGTCAATGAGCAGTTCTTC
CASSLTLVNEQFF
>.|TRBJ1-1|.|TRBV6-5
TGTGCCAGCAGTTACACGGACATGAACACTGAAGCTTTCTTT
CASSYTDMNTEAFF
>.|TRBJ2-5|.|TRBV30
TGTGCCTGCCAGTGGTCGTCAGAGACCCAGTACTTC
CACQWSSETQYF
>.|TRBJ2-5|.|TRBV7-2
TGTGCCAGCAGCTTTCAACTAGCTCAAGAGACCCAGTACTTC
CASSFQLAQETQYF
>.|TRBJ2-3|.|TRBV5-1
TGCGCCAGCAGCTTGGGAGGGTTTCGGACAGATACGCAGTATTTT
CASSLGGFRTDTQYF
>.|TRBJ1-1|.|TRBV2
TGTGCCAGCAGGGCAGGACTCTCCCCAGGAACTGAAGCTTTCTTT
CASRAGLSPGTEAFF
>.|TRBJ2-1|.|TRBV14
TGTGCCAGCAGCCCTTATAGATCCCGATACAATGAGCAGTTCTTC
CASSPYRSRYNEQFF
>.|TRBJ2-1|TRBD2|TRBV29-1
TGCAGCGTTGTGGCTAGCGGGGACAATGAGCAGTTCTTC
CSVVASGDNEQFF
>.|TRBJ2-5|.|TRBV5-1
TGCGCCAGCCATTTGGGGAGCGGCGAGACCCAGTACTTC
CASHLGSGETQYF
>.|TRBJ1-5|.|TRBV2
TGTGCCAGCAGTGAGGGAGAAGGTCATCAGCCCCAGCATTTT
CASSEGEGHQPQHF
>.|TRBJ2-1|TRBD1|TRBV4-2
TGTGCCAGCTCCTGGGAGATTGGGGCCGGGACAGGGTCCAATGAGCAGTTCTTC
CASSWEIGAGTGSNEQFF
>.|TRBJ2-7|.|TRBV6-1
TGTGCCAGCAGTGAAGTGGGGCGGGGCTCCTACGAGCAGTACTTC
CASSEVGRGSYEQYF
>.|TRBJ1-4|.|TRBV18
TGTGCCAGCTCCCTCTCCGGTTTCCCTAATGAAAAACTGTTTTTT
CASSLSGFPNEKLFF
>.|TRBJ2-2|.|TRBV5-1
TGCGCCAGCAGCTTGGCAGGGCTAACGAACACCGGGGAGCTGTTTTTT
CASSLAGLTNTGELFF
>.|TRBJ1-1|TRBD1|TRBV6-5
TGTGCCAGCACCCCAGGGAACAGGGGATCATTAGCTTTCTTT
CASTPGNRGSLAFF
>.|TRBJ1-1|.|TRBV12-3/TRBV12-4
TGTGCCAGCAGTCAACAGGGCCGGACTGAAGCTTTCTTT
CASSQQGRTEAFF
>.|TRBJ1-2|TRBD1|TRBV18
TGTGCCAGCTCACCAGAGACAGGGGGCGTTTCGGGTGGCTACACCTTC
CASSPETGGVSGGYTF
>.|TRBJ1-6|.|TRBV6-5
TGTGCCAGCAGTACAGGGTTTTCACCCCTCCACTTT
CASSTGFSPLHF
>few|TRBJ2-7|.|TRBV5-1
TGCGCCAGCAGCCCGAGACTGGGAGATTACGAGCAGTACTTC
CASSPRLGDYEQYF
>.|TRBJ1-1|.|TRBV5-1
TGCGCCAGCAGCTTTAGCCCAGGGGCCGGGAACACTGAAGCTTTCTTT
CASSFSPGAGNTEAFF
>.|TRBJ2-2|.|TRBV19
TGTGCCAGTAGCAACCCCACAATATCCGGGGAGCTGTTTTTT
CASSNPTISGELFF
>few|TRBJ2-5|.|TRBV7-9
TGTGCCAGCAGCTCGGAGACGGGGACCCAGTACTTC
CASSSETGTQYF
>.|TRBJ2-5|.|TRBV7-9
TGTGCCAGCAGCCTCGGGGGGCCCGGGCGAGAGACCCAGTACTTC
CASSLGGPGRETQYF
>.|TRBJ2-2|.|TRBV3-1/TRBV3-2
TGTGCCAGCAGCCCGCGGGGCACCGGGGAGCTGTTTTTT
CASSPRGTGELFF
>.|TRBJ1-2|.|TRBV4-1
TGCGCCAGCAGCCCAGAGGGGAGGGGACGTGGCTACACCTTC
CASSPEGRGRGYTF
>.|TRBJ2-1|TRBD2|TRBV11-2
TGTGCCAGCAGCGCTATTTCCCAGCGGGGGGCTGAGCAGTTCTTC
CASSAISQRGAEQFF
>.|TRBJ2-4|TRBD1|TRBV6-1
TGTGCCAGCAGTGACCTACAGGGGGCGGGAGCCAAAAACATTCAGTACTTC
CASSDLQGAGAKNIQYF
>.|TRBJ2-2|.|TRBV5-1
TGCGCCAGCAGCTTGGTGCAGGGCCGGTCCGGGGAGCTGTTTTTT
CASSLVQGRSGELFF
>.|TRBJ1-1|.|TRBV9
TGTGCCAGCAGCGTAGCGCGACAGAACACTGAAGCTTTCTTT
CASSVARQNTEAFF
>.|TRBJ2-3|.|TRBV19
TGTGCCAGTAGTATGGGTGGGTTCTCAGGGGCAGATACGCAGTATTTT
CASSMGGFSGADTQYF
>.|TRBJ2-1|.|TRBV19
TGTGCCAGTAGGGGGGACTGGTACAATGAGCAGTTCTTC
CASRGDWYNEQFF
>.|TRBJ2-3|.|TRBV2
TGTGCCAGTCCGGCAGGCTCTAGCACAGATACGCAGTATTTT
CASPAGSSTDTQYF
>.|TRBJ2-7|.|TRBV5-5
TGTGCCAGCAGCCACCCCAGGGCAGGGGCGGGCGAGCAGTACTTC
CASSHPRAGAGEQYF
>.|TRBJ2-1|TRBD2|TRBV7-6
TGTGCCAGCAGCCGAAAACTAGCGGGGGGACGTGAGCAGTTCTTC
CASSRKLAGGREQFF
>.|TRBJ2-7|.|TRBV19
TGTGCCAGTAGTGTGGGGGGTCGGCCTTGGGAGCAGTACTTC
CASSVGGRPWEQYF